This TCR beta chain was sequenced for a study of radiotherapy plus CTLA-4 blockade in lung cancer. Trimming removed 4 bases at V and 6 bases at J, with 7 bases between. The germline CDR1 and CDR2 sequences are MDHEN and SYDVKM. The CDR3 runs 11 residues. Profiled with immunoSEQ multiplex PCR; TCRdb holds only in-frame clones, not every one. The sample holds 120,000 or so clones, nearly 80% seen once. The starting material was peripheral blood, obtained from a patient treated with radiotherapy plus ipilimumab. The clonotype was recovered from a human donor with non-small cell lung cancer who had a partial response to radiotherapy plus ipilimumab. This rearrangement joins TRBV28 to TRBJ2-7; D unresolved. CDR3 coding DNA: TGTGCCAGCAGTTCTGAGCCCGAGCAGTACTTC. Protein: CASSSEPEQYF.